This T cell receptor (beta chain) was profiled in a study of response to subunit inactivated influenza vaccine. Study outcomes and limitations: T cells newly recruited by each seasonal influenza vaccination are few, the authors suggested.

MiXCR was run by TCRdb on the RT-PCR reads, yielding one entry per CDR3 protein. This table has roughly 570,000 distinct CDR3 sequences, over 10% appearing once. About this clonotype: Its antigen is still unknown.

The sample consisted of PBMCs from blood, taken more than 35 days after vaccination. The TCR sequence derives from a man in his fifties or sixties who received an inactivated influenza vaccine.

CDR3 region: CASSLEGTTGASEQYF. As DNA, the CDR3 is TGTGCCAGCAGCTTAGAAGGCACAACAGGGGCCAGCGAGCAGTACTTC. J is TRBJ2-7 and V is TRBV13; 7 bases are shared with TRBD1. The ends lost 1 base at V and 6 bases at J; junction bases unmatched: 12. CDR3 size: 16 residues. The germline gives CDR1 PRHDT, CDR2 FYEKMQ (reference sequence).